This T cell receptor (beta chain) was captured in a study of blood T cell repertoires in COVID-19. About the research overall: Whether acute or convalescent, the COVID-19 samples came from the United States, Italy and Spain. Nucleic acid was either cDNA or gDNA, and it came from T cells, B-cell-depleted T cells, or PBMCs.

The germline CDR1 and CDR2 sequences are SGHTA and FQGTGA. The V and J ends lost 2 bases and 0 bases respectively, with 16 bases between them. CDR3 size: 17 residues. This clone showed up just a few times. As processed by the authors: Amplification of reference gene primers was used by the study to estimate nucleated cell counts. Some clones are missing from TCRdb's copy, which holds only in-frame ones; the method was immunoSEQ multiplex PCR. Clonal size and the V and J genes are those of that table, whereas D and trimming came from the DNA. Of around 200,000 clones listed, around 80% are singletons. Material: peripheral blood. The clonotype comes from a human donor in a cohort sampled during active COVID-19. The chain has TRBV7-3 and TRBJ1-2; no clear D. The CDR3 here is CASSLPTTAGTNYGYTF. The CDR3 DNA is TGTGCCAGCAGCTTACCCACCACAGCCGGGACTAACTATGGCTACACCTTC.